These 21 T cell receptor beta chains share one sample of origin, sequenced in a study of T cell changes during pregnancy in multiple sclerosis. Clones were read by immunoSEQ multiplex PCR, and TCRdb kept only the in-frame ones, dropping some. Here the sample spans about 59,000 clones, roughly 88% being singletons. The source material was peripheral blood, sampled in the third trimester of pregnancy. These TCRs come from a female donor in good health, enrolled as a control in a pregnancy study.

The chain links TRBV10-3 to TRBJ1-2, with TRBD1 matching over 7 bases. The CDR3 has 17 amino acids. Per germline, CDR1 ENHRY and CDR2 SYGVKD. Trimming took 0 bases from V and 4 from J; bases not matched to a gene: 11. The CDR3 reads CAISESAGQGGRYGYTF. As DNA, the CDR3 is TGTGCCATCAGTGAGTCTGCCGGGCAGGGGGGACGCTATGGCTACACCTTC.

V usage is TRBV18 and J usage is TRBJ1-2; D remains ambiguous. The CDR3 has 16 residues. Per germline, CDR1 KGHSH and CDR2 LQKENI. V shed 2 bases and J shed 2 bases, with 15 bases lying between them. The CDR3 region is CASSPGQQLGNYGYTF. CDR3 bases: TGTGCCAGCTCACCAGGGCAGCAGCTTGGGAACTATGGCTACACCTTC.

The chain couples TRBV11-2 to TRBJ1-4; a possible D gene is TRBD1 (5 bases). The CDR3 is 16 residues long. Trimming left V 4 bases short and J 7 bases short, with 19 bases between. From germline, CDR1 is SGHAT and CDR2 FQNNGV. Here the CDR3 DNA reads TGTGCCAGCAGCTCCTCCGCCGGGACCGGGGGTGAAAAACTGTTTTTT. Amino acid sequence: CASSSSAGTGGEKLFF.

CDR3 loop: CASSPLDRGRLYEQYF. The CDR3 nucleotides are TGTGCCAGCTCACCACTGGACAGGGGGCGCTTGTACGAGCAGTACTTC. The chain combines TRBV18 with TRBJ2-7; 11 nucleotides match TRBD1. V lost 1 base to trimming and J lost 4 bases; unmatched junction nucleotides: 6. The CDR3 is made up of 16 amino acids. Germline V gives CDR1 KGHSH, CDR2 LQKENI.

V and J are TRBV10-3 and TRBJ2-1; D is unclear. Looked up from germline, CDR1 is ENHRY and CDR2 is SYGVKD. This CDR3 comprises 14 residues. V lost 2 bases and J 3 bases, leaving 8 bases between the germline ends. CDR3 nucleotide sequence: TGTGCCATCAGTGAGGGGCTTATCTACAATGAGCAGTTCTTC. It codes for CAISEGLIYNEQFF.

The rearrangement links TRBV7-2 to TRBJ1-1; 7 positions match TRBD1. CDR1 and CDR2 (germline): SGHTA, FQGNSA. This CDR3 is built from 15 residues. Unmatched junction bases numbered 7, after V lost 5 bases and J lost 1 base. The CDR3 is CASSTGVQSNTEAFF. For the CDR3, the DNA is TGTGCCAGCAGCACAGGGGTACAGTCGAACACTGAAGCTTTCTTT.

V usage is TRBV12-2 and J usage is TRBJ1-2. TRBV12-2 is classified as a pseudogene. The CDR3 is 15 amino acids. As DNA, the CDR3 is TGTGCAAGTCGCCCCCAGGACGGGAAAAACTATGGCTACACCTTC. This translates into CASRPQDGKNYGYTF.

CDR3 DNA: TGTGCCAGCAGCTTAATCTCGGGGGGCGCGGTCACTGAAGCTTTCTTT. It is translated as CASSLISGGAVTEAFF. V gene TRBV7-2 combines with J gene TRBJ1-1; D possibly corresponds to TRBD1 (6 bases). The length of the CDR3 is 16 residues. CDR1 is SGHTA and CDR2 is FQGNSA in the germline V gene. Between the trimmed V and J ends, which lost 2 bases and 4 bases, there was a span of 17 bases.

The V and J genes are TRBV7-9 and TRBJ2-5; D is unclear. The CDR3 is 17 residues long. Trimming left V 1 base short and J 2 bases short, with 17 bases between. Germline values: CDR1 SEHNR, CDR2 FQNEAQ (reference sequence). This CDR3 reads CASSLGASGPIQETQYF. The CDR3 DNA follows: TGTGCCAGCAGCTTAGGGGCTTCTGGCCCGATTCAAGAGACCCAGTACTTC. The full variable domain, with the rest looked up from reference TRBV7-9 and TRBJ2-5, is DTGVSQNPRHKITKRGQNVTFRCDPISEHNRLYWYRQTLGQGPEFLTYFQNEAQLEKSRLLSDRFSAERPKGSFSTLEIQRTEQGDSAMYLCASSLGASGPIQETQYFGPGTRLLVL.

This chain uses TRBV19 with TRBJ2-7; 7 bases are shared with TRBD1. The CDR3 totals 13 residues. Germline V gives CDR1 LNHDA, CDR2 SQIVND (reference sequence). V was pared by 6 bases and J by 6 bases, with 8 bases of the junction left unmatched. The DNA of the CDR3 is TGTGCCAGTAGCCGCGACGACAGGGTCGAGCAGTACTTC. Translating it yields CASSRDDRVEQYF.

V usage is TRBV7-9 and J usage is TRBJ1-2; 10 bases are shared with TRBD1. The ends lost 5 bases at V and 3 bases at J; junction bases unmatched: 0. The length of the CDR3 is 13 residues. CDR1 is SEHNR, CDR2 FQNEAQ, per germline (reference sequence). Here the CDR3 DNA reads TGTGCCAGCAGCGGGACAGGGGACTATGGCTACACCTTC. Residues: CASSGTGDYGYTF.

The chain recombines TRBV4-2 with TRBJ2-1, with 8 bases fitting TRBD1. V lost 5 bases and J lost 9; bases outside the gene matches: 9. From germline, CDR1 is LGHNA and CDR2 YNFKEQ. CDR3 length: 14 residues. Here the CDR3 reads CASSETTGESEQFF. In nucleotides, the CDR3 is TGTGCCAGCAGCGAAACGACAGGGGAGAGTGAGCAGTTCTTC.

The CDR3 coding sequence is TGTGCCAGCAGTTTATTGACTAGCGATGGGAATGAGCAGTTCTTC. It is translated as CASSLLTSDGNEQFF. V usage is TRBV27 and J usage is TRBJ2-1, with 8 bases fitting TRBD2. From germline, CDR1 is MNHEY and CDR2 SMNVEV (reference sequence). The V and J ends lost 1 base and 7 bases, in that order; junction bases with no gene match: 6. The CDR3 has 15 residues.

This chain joins TRBV7-2 and TRBJ1-2; D is undetermined. V shed 5 bases and J shed 2 bases, with 21 bases lying between them. The CDR3 runs to 17 residues. Germline V gives CDR1 SGHTA, CDR2 FQGNSA. CDR3 in DNA: TGTGCCAGCAGCCCACGCGGGCAGGCCGCCTTAAACTATGGCTACACCTTC. Translation: CASSPRGQAALNYGYTF.

The rearrangement links TRBV2 to TRBJ2-1; TRBD2 aligns across 13 bases. Trimming at V came to 8 bases and at J to 9 bases, leaving 4 bases not matched to a gene. Germline CDR1 SNHLY, CDR2 FYNNEI. The CDR3 length is 13 residues. The CDR3 region is CASGLAGEGEQFF. CDR3 bases: TGTGCCAGCGGACTAGCGGGAGAGGGTGAGCAGTTCTTC.

The chain uses TRBV2 and TRBJ2-2; 11 nucleotides agree with TRBD2. The CDR3 consists of 17 residues. Looked up from germline, CDR1 is SNHLY and CDR2 is FYNNEI. V gave up 3 bases and J gave up 4 bases; unmatched junction bases: 7. The DNA of the CDR3 is TGTGCCAGCAGTGAGGGACTAGCGGTTGGGGGCACCGGGGAGCTGTTTTTT. It is translated as CASSEGLAVGGTGELFF.

The chain uses TRBV5-6 and TRBJ1-1; 11 bases agree with TRBD1. The V segment lost 3 bases and the J segment 4 bases; nucleotides outside the gene matches: 2. CDR1 SGHDT and CDR2 YYEEEE come from the germline V gene. The CDR3 is made up of 14 amino acids. CDR3 in amino acids: CASSSGTGGTEAFF. In nucleotides, the CDR3 is TGTGCCAGCAGCTCCGGGACAGGGGGCACTGAAGCTTTCTTT.

The V and J genes are TRBV6-6 and TRBJ1-1; D may be TRBD1 (6 bases). This CDR3 has 13 residues. Germline CDR1 and CDR2: MNHNY and SVGAGI (reference sequence). V was cut by 6 bases and J by 1 base, with 9 bases left in between. The CDR3, as DNA: TGTGCCAGCAGCCCGACAGGGAACACTGAAGCTTTCTTT. It translates to CASSPTGNTEAFF.

The chain joins TRBV7-8 to TRBJ1-2; D is unresolved. V dropped 5 bases and J dropped 7 bases, with 20 bases sitting between them. Germline V lookup: CDR1 SGHVS, CDR2 FQNEAQ. This CDR3 spans 15 amino acids. The CDR3 nucleotides read TGTGCCAGCAGCCCCCATAGCTCAATGACTGGTGGCTACACCTTC. Its translation is CASSPHSSMTGGYTF. Combining the CDR3 with reference TRBV7-8 and TRBJ1-2 gives the whole variable domain GAGVSQSPRYKVAKRGQDVALRCDPISGHVSLFWYQQALGQGPEFLTYFQNEAQLDKSGLPSDRFFAERPEGSVSTLKIQRTQQEDSAVYLCASSPHSSMTGGYTFGSGTRLTVV.

The J gene is TRBJ2-5, the V gene TRBV19; TRBD1 matches at 8 bases. The CDR3 contains 15 residues. J was trimmed by 5 bases and V by 4 bases; bases with no gene match: 9. Per the germline V gene, CDR1 is LNHDA and CDR2 is SQIVND (reference sequence). The CDR3 here is CASSTPGTGWETQYF. CDR3 DNA: TGTGCCAGTAGTACCCCCGGGACAGGCTGGGAGACCCAGTACTTC.

The V call is TRBV5-1, the J call TRBJ2-1; 14 nucleotides line up with TRBD2. V shed 3 bases and J 9 bases; nucleotides not matched to a gene: 2. This CDR3 spans 14 amino acids. Per the germline V gene, CDR1 is SGHRS and CDR2 is YFSETQ. DNA for the CDR3: TGCGCCAGCAGCTCAGGACTAGCGGGAGGTGAGCAGTTCTTC. Protein: CASSSGLAGGEQFF.